The 23 T cell receptor beta chains presented below share a single source sample, sequenced in a study of shared clonotypes between healthy human individuals. Assay: immunoSEQ multiplex PCR; the TCRdb copy retains only in-frame clones and omits some. The sample lists about 2 million clones; about 95% were seen once. The specimen sequenced was naive CD4+ T cells sorted from blood. As for subset: CD45RA+ positively selected. The source of these receptors is a young man in good health.

V is TRBV6-6 and J is TRBJ2-7; 9 bases agree with TRBD1. Germline V lookup: CDR1 MNHNY, CDR2 SVGAGI (reference sequence). There are 14 residues in the CDR3. The ends lost 4 bases at V and 7 bases at J; junction bases unmatched: 8. This chain's CDR3 is CASSSTTGGREQYF. For the CDR3, the DNA is TGTGCCAGCAGTTCCACGACAGGGGGTCGGGAGCAGTACTTC.

This clone was picked up one time. This chain joins TRBV7-2 and TRBJ1-2, with D unresolved. The CDR3 is 15 amino acids. Germline V lookup: CDR1 SGHTA, CDR2 FQGNSA. V dropped 0 bases and J dropped 2 bases, with 10 bases sitting between them. CDR3 coding DNA: TGTGCCAGCAGCTTAGCGGCGACGGGGAACTATGGCTACACCTTC. Encoded protein: CASSLAATGNYGYTF. The full variable domain, with the rest looked up from reference TRBV7-2 and TRBJ1-2, is GAGVSQSPSNKVTEKGKDVELRCDPISGHTALYWYRQSLGQGLEFLIYFQGNSAPDKSGLPSDRFSAERTGGSVSTLTIQRTQQEDSAVYLCASSLAATGNYGYTFGSGTRLTVV.

This clone was seen once. The rearrangement uses TRBV27 and TRBJ2-1; the match to TRBD2 covers 7 bases. V was pared by 8 bases and J by 9 bases, with 16 bases of the junction left unmatched. The CDR3 has 15 residues. Germline V gene data show CDR1 as MNHEY and CDR2 as SMNVEV (reference sequence). CDR3 sequence (DNA): TGTGCCAGCGGCTTGGGAGGGGAGGGGTCGCGTGAGCAGTTCTTC. Encoded protein: CASGLGGEGSREQFF.

In this sample, this clone turned up once. The chain recombines TRBV4-3 with TRBJ2-2; perhaps TRBD2 as D (6 bases). This CDR3 region has 14 residues. Deletions cut 5 bases from V and 4 bases from J, with 11 bases between. From germline, CDR1 is LGHNA and CDR2 YSLEER. The CDR3 nucleotides are TGCGCCAGCAGCTTTCGGAGGGGCACCGGGGAGCTGTTTTTT. Residues: CASSFRRGTGELFF.

The rearrangement joins TRBV4-1 to TRBJ2-7; 9 nucleotides match TRBD2. This CDR3 is 15 amino acids long. With 0 bases clipped from V and 3 bases from J, the junction kept 3 bases outside the gene matches. In germline, CDR1 is MGHRA, CDR2 YSYEKL. CDR3 nucleotides: TGCGCCAGCAGCCAAGAGATAGCGGGAGTCTACGAGCAGTACTTC. This translates into CASSQEIAGVYEQYF.

With respect to this clone: Other DNA sequences in this specimen translate into the identical CDR3. V gene TRBV2 combines with J gene TRBJ1-3; D gene uncertain. V shed 2 bases and J shed 0 bases, with 5 bases lying between them. CDR1 and CDR2 (germline): SNHLY, FYNNEI. The CDR3 is 14 amino acids. The DNA of the CDR3 is TGTGCCAGCAGTGAAACCCCCTCTGGAAACACCATATATTTT. It encodes CASSETPSGNTIYF.

The chain carries TRBV10-2 and TRBJ1-5, with 7 nucleotides matching TRBD1. Germline V gives CDR1 WSHSY, CDR2 SAAADI. The ends lost 6 bases at V and 1 base at J; junction bases unmatched: 6. This CDR3 is built from 15 residues. The DNA of the CDR3 is TGCGCCAGCAGGGGGGAGGGGGCAAGCAATCAGCCCCAGCATTTT. This encodes CASRGEGASNQPQHF.

V gene TRBV5-6 combines with J gene TRBJ2-3, with TRBD2 matching over 9 bases. The CDR3 length is 16 residues. Germline CDR1 and CDR2: SGHDT and YYEEEE. Germline trimming cut 0 bases from V and 1 base from J; bases unmatched to any gene: 3. The CDR3: CASSLGASGGTDTQYF. In DNA, the CDR3 is TGTGCCAGCAGCTTGGGGGCTAGCGGGGGCACAGATACGCAGTATTTT.

The chain carries TRBV7-9 and TRBJ1-2, with TRBD1 matching 7 bases. Germline-derived CDR1 and CDR2 are SEHNR and FQNEAQ (reference sequence). V was clipped by 4 bases and J by 2 bases; unmatched bases: 7. The CDR3 is 15 residues long. CDR3 sequence: CASSSLDRANYGYTF. The CDR3 coding sequence is TGTGCCAGCAGCTCACTTGACAGGGCGAACTATGGCTACACCTTC. The whole variable domain, filled in from reference TRBV7-9 and TRBJ1-2, reads DTGVSQNPRHKITKRGQNVTFRCDPISEHNRLYWYRQTLGQGPEFLTYFQNEAQLEKSRLLSDRFSAERPKGSFSTLEIQRTEQGDSAMYLCASSSLDRANYGYTFGSGTRLTVV.

This clone was observed once. The chain employs TRBV6-1 and TRBJ2-7, with 7 bases matching TRBD1. This CDR3 spans 13 amino acids. Per germline, CDR1 MNHNS and CDR2 SASEGT. The junction had 7 bases not matched to a gene; V was cut back by 8 bases and J by 3 bases. The CDR3 nucleotides read TGTGCCAGCGGGACAGAGGACCTCTACGAGCAGTACTTC. It specifies CASGTEDLYEQYF.

V usage is TRBV28 and J usage is TRBJ2-6; 8 bases line up with TRBD1. Germline trimming cut 7 bases from V and 0 bases from J; bases unmatched to any gene: 8. CDR3 length: 17 amino acids. Germline CDR1 MDHEN, CDR2 SYDVKM. As DNA, the CDR3 is TGTGCCAGCACCCGACAGGGGATAAGCTCTGGGGCCAACGTCCTGACTTTC. Protein product: CASTRQGISSGANVLTF.

Concerning this clone: A clone one base away is much larger, so this may be a read error. The rearrangement joins TRBV27 to TRBJ2-5; D unresolved. Germline V gives CDR1 MNHEY, CDR2 SMNVEV (reference sequence). Trimming removed 5 bases from V and 2 bases from J, with 3 bases in between. The CDR3 sequence is 11 residues long. As DNA, the CDR3 is TGTGCCAGCAGTCTTCAAGAGACCCAGTACTTC. Its protein product is CASSLQETQYF.

This clone has more than one count but fewer than ten. The V gene is TRBV4-1, the J gene TRBJ1-2; 9 nucleotides line up with TRBD1. The CDR3 loop spans 16 amino acids. The germline V gene has CDR1 MGHRA and CDR2 YSYEKL. V lost 2 bases and J lost 4; bases outside the gene matches: 8. CDR3 sequence reads: CASSQPTGGGRYGYTF. For the CDR3, the DNA is TGCGCCAGCAGCCAACCGACAGGGGGAGGACGCTATGGCTACACCTTC.

J is TRBJ2-2 and V is TRBV19, with D perhaps matching TRBD1 (5 bases). Germline CDR1 and CDR2: LNHDA and SQIVND (reference sequence). Trimming cost V 2 bases and J 1 base, with 8 bases left between them. CDR3 length equals 15 residues. Here the CDR3 reads CASSIQGRNTGELFF. DNA for the CDR3: TGTGCCAGTAGTATACAGGGCAGGAACACCGGGGAGCTGTTTTTT.

V is TRBV2 and J is TRBJ1-2; D perhaps matches TRBD1 (5 bases). This CDR3 is built from 13 residues. Trimming shortened V by 3 bases and J by 6 bases, and 11 bases separated the two germline ends. Germline CDR1 reads SNHLY; CDR2 reads FYNNEI. The CDR3 DNA follows: TGTGCCAGCAGTGAGTTGGGGGTCGATGGCTACACCTTC. Translated: CASSELGVDGYTF.

This rearrangement joins TRBV7-2 to TRBJ1-5; 10 positions agree with TRBD1. This CDR3 has 15 residues. CDR1 is SGHTA and CDR2 is FQGNSA in the germline V gene. With 7 bases clipped from V and 3 bases from J, the junction kept 6 bases outside the gene matches. Written as DNA, the CDR3 is TGTGCCAGCACCCGGGACAGGGGCTCCAATCAGCCCCAGCATTTT. Its translation is CASTRDRGSNQPQHF.

The V call is TRBV14, the J call TRBJ2-7, with D uncertain. V lost 4 bases, J lost 1 base, and 8 bases lay in between. Germline CDR1 SGHDN, CDR2 FVKESK. The CDR3 extends over 13 amino acids. CDR3 loop: CASSPYFSYEQYF. The CDR3 nucleotides read TGTGCCAGCAGCCCCTACTTTTCCTACGAGCAGTACTTC.

The rearrangement joins TRBV28 to TRBJ1-2; the D gene is possibly TRBD1 (6 bases). The germline CDR1 and CDR2 sequences are MDHEN and SYDVKM. V was cut by 4 bases and J by 7 bases, with 13 bases left in between. The length of the CDR3 is 13 residues. This CDR3 reads CASSSLGGRGYTF. The CDR3 region has the DNA TGTGCCAGCAGTTCCCTGGGGGGCCGTGGCTACACCTTC.

The CDR3 sequence is CASSSPDQPGANVLTF. The CDR3 DNA reads TGTGCCAGCAGCTCACCTGACCAGCCCGGGGCCAACGTCCTGACTTTC. The rearrangement links TRBV7-6 to TRBJ2-6; D remains ambiguous. V was trimmed by 4 bases and J by 4 bases, leaving 14 bases between them. Germline-derived CDR1 and CDR2 are SGHVS and FNYEAQ. This CDR3 is 16 amino acids long.

This sequence joins TRBV7-6 and TRBJ2-7; 8 nucleotides line up with TRBD1. The CDR3 has 14 residues. Losses at the gene ends were 5 bases for V and 4 bases for J; bases not matched to a gene: 7. CDR1 and CDR2 from the germline V gene are SGHVS and FNYEAQ. CDR3 loop: CASSPGQGGYEQYF. CDR3 DNA: TGTGCCAGCAGCCCAGGACAGGGCGGGTACGAGCAGTACTTC.

This rearrangement joins TRBV5-1 to TRBJ1-1; D perhaps matches TRBD1 (6 bases). This CDR3 is built from 14 residues. The V and J ends lost 3 bases and 7 bases respectively, with 16 bases between them. Germline V lookup: CDR1 SGHRS, CDR2 YFSETQ. CDR3 DNA: TGCGCCAGCAGCTCCAGCGGGGGGCAGGGTGAAGCTTTCTTT. Translating it yields CASSSSGGQGEAFF.

The chain is built from TRBV6-5 and TRBJ1-1; D is unresolved. V lost 0 bases to trimming and J lost 0 bases, with 8 bases between them. Germline CDR1 is MNHEY and CDR2 is SVGAGI. The CDR3 has 15 residues. The CDR3 spells CASSYSKTLNTEAFF. Here the CDR3 DNA reads TGTGCCAGCAGTTACTCAAAGACCTTGAACACTGAAGCTTTCTTT.

This CDR3 reads CASSLSGVGGQNIQYF. DNA of the CDR3: TGTGCCAGCAGCCTTAGTGGGGTCGGCGGGCAAAACATTCAGTACTTC. The chain uses TRBV6-6 and TRBJ2-4; a possible D gene is TRBD2 (5 bases). Trimming took off 6 bases at V and 5 bases at J, with 20 bases between the two ends. Germline V gene data show CDR1 as MNHNY and CDR2 as SVGAGI (reference sequence). The CDR3 is 16 amino acids.